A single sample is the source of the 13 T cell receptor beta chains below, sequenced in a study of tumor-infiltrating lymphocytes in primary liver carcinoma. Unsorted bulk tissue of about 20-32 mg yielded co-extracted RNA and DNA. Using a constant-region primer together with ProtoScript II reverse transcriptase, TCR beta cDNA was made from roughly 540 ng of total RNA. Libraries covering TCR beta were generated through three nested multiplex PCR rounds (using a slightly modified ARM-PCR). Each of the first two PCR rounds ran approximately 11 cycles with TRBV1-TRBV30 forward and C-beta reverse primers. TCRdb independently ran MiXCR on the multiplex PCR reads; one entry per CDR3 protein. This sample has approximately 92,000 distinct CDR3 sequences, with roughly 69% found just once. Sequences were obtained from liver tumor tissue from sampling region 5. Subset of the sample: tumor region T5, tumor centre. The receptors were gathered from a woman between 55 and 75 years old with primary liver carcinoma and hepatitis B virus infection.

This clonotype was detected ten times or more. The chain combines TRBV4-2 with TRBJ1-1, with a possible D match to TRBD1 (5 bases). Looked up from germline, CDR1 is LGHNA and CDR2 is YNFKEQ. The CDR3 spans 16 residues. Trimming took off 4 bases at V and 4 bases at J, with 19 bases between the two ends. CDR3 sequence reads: CASSPLEGRGGTEAFF. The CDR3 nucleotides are TGTGCCAGCAGCCCATTGGAAGGTCGGGGGGGCACTGAAGCTTTCTTT.

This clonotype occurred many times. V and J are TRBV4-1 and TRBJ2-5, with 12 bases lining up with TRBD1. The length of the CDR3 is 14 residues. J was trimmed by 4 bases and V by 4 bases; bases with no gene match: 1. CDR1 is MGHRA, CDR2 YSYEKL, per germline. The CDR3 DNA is TGCGCCAGCAGCCGGGACAGGGGGCGAGAGACCCAGTACTTC. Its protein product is CASSRDRGRETQYF.

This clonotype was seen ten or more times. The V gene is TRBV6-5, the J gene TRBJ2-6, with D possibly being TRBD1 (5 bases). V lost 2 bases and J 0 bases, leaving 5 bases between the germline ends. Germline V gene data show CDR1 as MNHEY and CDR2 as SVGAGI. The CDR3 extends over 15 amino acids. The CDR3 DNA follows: TGTGCCAGCAGTTACAGGGGCTCTGGGGCCAACGTCCTGACTTTC. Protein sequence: CASSYRGSGANVLTF.

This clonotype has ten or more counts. CDR3 in amino acids: CASSLIGWGTDTQYF. CDR3 coding DNA: TGTGCCAGCAGCTTAATAGGGTGGGGCACAGATACGCAGTATTTT. This chain links TRBV5-5 with TRBJ2-3; D unclear. V gave up 2 bases and J gave up 1 base, with 11 bases separating them. CDR1 is SGHKS and CDR2 is YYEKEE in the germline V gene (reference sequence). The CDR3 contains 15 residues.

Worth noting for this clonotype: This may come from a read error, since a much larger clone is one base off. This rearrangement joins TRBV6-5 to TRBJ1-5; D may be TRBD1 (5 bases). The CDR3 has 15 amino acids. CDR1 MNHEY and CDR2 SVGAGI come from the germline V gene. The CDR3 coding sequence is TGTGCCAGCAGTTCGGGGGGGGGTAGCAATAAGCCCCAGCATTTT. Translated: CASSSGGGSNKPQHF.

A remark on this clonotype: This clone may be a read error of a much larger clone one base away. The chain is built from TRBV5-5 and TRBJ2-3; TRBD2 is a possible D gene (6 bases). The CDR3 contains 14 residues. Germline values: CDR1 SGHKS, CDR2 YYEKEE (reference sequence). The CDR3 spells CTSRSGLSTDTQYF. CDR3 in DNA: TGTACCAGCAGGTCGGGACTCAGCACAGATACGCAGTATTTT.

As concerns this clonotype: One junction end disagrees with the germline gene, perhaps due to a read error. The CDR3 is CASSQGQTNNSPLHF. The CDR3 nucleotides read TGCGCCAGTAGCCAAGGACAGACTAATAATTCACCCCTCCACTTT. The chain has TRBV4-1 and TRBJ1-6; TRBD1 is a possible D gene (6 bases). The CDR3 sequence is 15 residues long. Germline CDR1 MGHRA, CDR2 YSYEKL.

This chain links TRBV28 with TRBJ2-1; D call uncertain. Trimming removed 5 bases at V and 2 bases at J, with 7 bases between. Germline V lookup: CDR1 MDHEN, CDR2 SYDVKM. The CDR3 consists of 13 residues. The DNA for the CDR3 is TGTGCCAGCAGTCCGTTGCCCTACAATGAGCAGTTCTTC. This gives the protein CASSPLPYNEQFF.

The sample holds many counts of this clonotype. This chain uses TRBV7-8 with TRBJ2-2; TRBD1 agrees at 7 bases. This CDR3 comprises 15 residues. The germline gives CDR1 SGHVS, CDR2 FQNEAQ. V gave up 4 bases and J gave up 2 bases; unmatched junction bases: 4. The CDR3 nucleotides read TGTGCCAGCAGCTCCGGGACAGCAAACACCGGGGAGCTGTTTTTT. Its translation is CASSSGTANTGELFF.

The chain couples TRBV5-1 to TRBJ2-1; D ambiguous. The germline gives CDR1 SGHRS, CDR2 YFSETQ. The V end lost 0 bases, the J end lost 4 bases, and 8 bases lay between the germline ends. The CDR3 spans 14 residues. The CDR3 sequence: CASSLDSLYNEQFF. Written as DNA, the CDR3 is TGCGCCAGCAGCTTGGACTCTCTATACAATGAGCAGTTCTTC. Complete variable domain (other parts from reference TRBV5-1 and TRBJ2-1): KAGVTQTPRYLIKTRGQQVTLSCSPISGHRSVSWYQQTPGQGLQFLFEYFSETQRNKGNFPGRFSGRQFSNSRSEMNVSTLELGDSALYLCASSLDSLYNEQFFGPGTRLTVL.

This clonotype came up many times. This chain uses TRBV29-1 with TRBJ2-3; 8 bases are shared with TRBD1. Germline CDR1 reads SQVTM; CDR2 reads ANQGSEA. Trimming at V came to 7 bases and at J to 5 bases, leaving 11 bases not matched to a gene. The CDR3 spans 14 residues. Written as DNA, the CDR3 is TGCAGCGCCCACCCCAGGGGGCGCGTAGATACGCAGTATTTT. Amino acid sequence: CSAHPRGRVDTQYF.

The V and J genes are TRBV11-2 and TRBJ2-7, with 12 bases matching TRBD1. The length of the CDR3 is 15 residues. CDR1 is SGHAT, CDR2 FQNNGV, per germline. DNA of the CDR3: TGTGCGAACAGCCCCGGGACAGGGGGCAGCTACGAGCAGTACTTC. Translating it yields CANSPGTGGSYEQYF.

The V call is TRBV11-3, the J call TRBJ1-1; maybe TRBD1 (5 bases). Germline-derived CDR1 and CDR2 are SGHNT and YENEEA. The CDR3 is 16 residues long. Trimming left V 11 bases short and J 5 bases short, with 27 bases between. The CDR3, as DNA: TGTGCCGACAGCTACTTAGTTGGACATGGTGGGACTGAAGCTTTCTTT. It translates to CADSYLVGHGGTEAFF.